One sample yielded the 5 T cell receptor beta chains listed below, sequenced in a study of cytomegalovirus exposure and HLA in healthy donors. The study ran its PCR with 60 Vbeta and 13 Jbeta primers. Profiling relied on immunoSEQ multiplex PCR, and the TCRdb table lists in-frame clones only, not all of them. There are approximately 300,000 clones in the sample; approximately 85% occur only once, and 2% to 2.5% lies in the top ten. Material: PBMCs. These receptors originate from a woman aged 40 to 50 in good health and CMV-seropositive.

The genes are TRBV7-3 and TRBJ2-5, with 9 bases fitting TRBD2. The germline V gene encodes CDR1 SGHTA and CDR2 FQGTGA. V lost 0 bases to trimming and J lost 2 bases; unmatched junction nucleotides: 4. The CDR3 length is 16 residues. CDR3 coding DNA: TGTGCCAGCAGCTTAACCCGAGCGGGAGGTCAAGAGACCCAGTACTTC. Translating it yields CASSLTRAGGQETQYF.

The chain recombines TRBV7-8 with TRBJ2-6; the match to TRBD1 covers 9 bases. The germline CDR1 and CDR2 sequences are SGHVS and FQNEAQ. J was trimmed by 3 bases and V by 2 bases; bases with no gene match: 11. The CDR3 spans 19 residues. CDR3 sequence (DNA): TGTGCCAGCAGCTTACCAACAAGGACAGGGGCGGGTGGGGCCAACGTCCTGACTTTC. Amino acid sequence: CASSLPTRTGAGGANVLTF.

The chain uses TRBV19 and TRBJ2-1, with D uncertain. CDR1 is LNHDA, CDR2 SQIVND, per germline (reference sequence). The CDR3 is made up of 10 amino acids. Deletions cut 6 bases from V and 10 bases from J, with 7 bases between. In nucleotides, the CDR3 is TGTGCCAGTAGGGGCCGAGAGCAGTTCTTC. Protein: CASRGREQFF. The complete variable domain, with remaining parts taken from reference TRBV19 and TRBJ2-1, reads DGGITQSPKYLFRKEGQNVTLSCEQNLNHDAMYWYRQDPGQGLRLIYYSQIVNDFQKGDIAEGYSVSREKKESFPLTVTSAQKNPTAFYLCASRGREQFFGPGTRLTVL.

As regards this clone: A read error may account for a junction end that differs from germline. The rearrangement uses TRBV7-7 and TRBJ2-2, with D perhaps being TRBD1 or TRBD2 (5 bases each). This CDR3 is 15 amino acids long. Germline V gives CDR1 SSHAT, CDR2 FNYEAQ (reference sequence). CDR3 nucleotide sequence: TGTGCTAGCAGCTTAGGGGCTAGCTCCGGCGGGGAGCTGTTTTTT. Translated: CASSLGASSGGELFF.

The chain couples TRBV6-8 to TRBJ2-1, with D possibly being TRBD2 (6 bases). This CDR3 spans 17 amino acids. In germline, CDR1 is MNHGY, CDR2 SAAAGT. The V gene lost 7 bases and the J gene lost 5 bases, with 24 bases spanning the gap. CDR3 loop: CASNLRYGSNEDNEQFF. The CDR3 DNA sequence: TGTGCCAGCAACTTACGGTACGGGAGCAACGAGGACAATGAGCAGTTCTTC.